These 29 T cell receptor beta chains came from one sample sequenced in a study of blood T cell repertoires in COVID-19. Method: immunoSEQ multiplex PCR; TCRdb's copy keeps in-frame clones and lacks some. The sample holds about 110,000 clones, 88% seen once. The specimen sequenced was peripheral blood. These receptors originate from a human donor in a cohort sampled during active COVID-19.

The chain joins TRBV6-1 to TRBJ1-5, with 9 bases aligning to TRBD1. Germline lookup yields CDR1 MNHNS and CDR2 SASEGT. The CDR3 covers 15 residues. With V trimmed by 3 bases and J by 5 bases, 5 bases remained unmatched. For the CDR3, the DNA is TGTGCCAGCAGTGACGGACAGGGGCCGTATCAGCCCCAGCATTTT. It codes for CASSDGQGPYQPQHF.

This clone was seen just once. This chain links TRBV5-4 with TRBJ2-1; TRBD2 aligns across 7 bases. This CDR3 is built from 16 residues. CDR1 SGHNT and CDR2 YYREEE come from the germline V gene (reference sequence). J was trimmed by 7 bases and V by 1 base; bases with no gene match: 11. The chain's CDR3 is CASSLFEGGPANEQFF. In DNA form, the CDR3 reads TGTGCCAGCAGCTTGTTCGAGGGAGGGCCGGCAAATGAGCAGTTCTTC. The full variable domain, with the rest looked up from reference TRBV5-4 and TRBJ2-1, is ETGVTQSPTHLIKTRGQQVTLRCSSQSGHNTVSWYQQALGQGPQFIFQYYREEENGRGNFPPRFSGLQFPNYSSELNVNALELDDSALYLCASSLFEGGPANEQFFGPGTRLTVL.

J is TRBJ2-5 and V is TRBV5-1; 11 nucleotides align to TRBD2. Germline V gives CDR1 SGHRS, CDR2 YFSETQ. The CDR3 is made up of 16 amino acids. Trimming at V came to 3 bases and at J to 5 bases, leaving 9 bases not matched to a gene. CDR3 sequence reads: CASSSDLAGGGETQYF. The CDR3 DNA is TGCGCCAGCAGCTCCGATCTAGCGGGGGGCGGGGAGACCCAGTACTTC.

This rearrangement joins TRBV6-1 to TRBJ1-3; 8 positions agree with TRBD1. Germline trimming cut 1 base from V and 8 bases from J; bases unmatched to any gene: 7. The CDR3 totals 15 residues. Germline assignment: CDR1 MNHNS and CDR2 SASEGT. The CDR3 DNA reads TGTGCCAGCAGTGAAGGGACAGGGAGAGGAGACACCATATATTTT. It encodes CASSEGTGRGDTIYF.

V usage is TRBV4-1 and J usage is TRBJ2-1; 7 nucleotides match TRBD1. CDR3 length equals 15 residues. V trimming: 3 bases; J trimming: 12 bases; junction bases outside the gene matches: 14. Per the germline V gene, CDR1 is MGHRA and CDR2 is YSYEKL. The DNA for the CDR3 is TGCGCCAGCAGCCACCGGGACAGCCTTCCCCAGGGGCAGTTCTTC. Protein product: CASSHRDSLPQGQFF.

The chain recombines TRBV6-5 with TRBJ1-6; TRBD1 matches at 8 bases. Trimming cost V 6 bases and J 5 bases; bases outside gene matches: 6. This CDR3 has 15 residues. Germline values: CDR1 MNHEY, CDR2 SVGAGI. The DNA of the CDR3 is TGTGCCAGCAGCTCCGGACAGGGAAATAATTCACCCCTCCACTTT. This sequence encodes CASSSGQGNNSPLHF.

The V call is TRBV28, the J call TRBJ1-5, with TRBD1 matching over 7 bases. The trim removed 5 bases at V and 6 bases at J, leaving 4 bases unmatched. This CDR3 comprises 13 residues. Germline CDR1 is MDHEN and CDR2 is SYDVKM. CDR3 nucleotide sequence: TGTGCCAGCAGTCCAGACAGGGTTCAGCCCCAGCATTTT. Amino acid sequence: CASSPDRVQPQHF.

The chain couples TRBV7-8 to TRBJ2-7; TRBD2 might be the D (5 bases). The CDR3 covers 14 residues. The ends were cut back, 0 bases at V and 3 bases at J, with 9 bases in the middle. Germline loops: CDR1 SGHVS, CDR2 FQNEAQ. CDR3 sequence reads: CASSLAQGLYEQYF. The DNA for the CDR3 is TGTGCCAGCAGCTTAGCGCAAGGACTCTACGAGCAGTACTTC. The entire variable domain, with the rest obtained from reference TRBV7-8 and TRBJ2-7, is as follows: GAGVSQSPRYKVAKRGQDVALRCDPISGHVSLFWYQQALGQGPEFLTYFQNEAQLDKSGLPSDRFFAERPEGSVSTLKIQRTQQEDSAVYLCASSLAQGLYEQYFGPGTRLTVT.

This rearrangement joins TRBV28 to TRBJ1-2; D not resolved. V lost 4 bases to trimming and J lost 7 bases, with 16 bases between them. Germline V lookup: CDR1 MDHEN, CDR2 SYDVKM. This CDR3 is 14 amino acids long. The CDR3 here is CASSSPTRVSGYTF. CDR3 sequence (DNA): TGTGCCAGCAGTTCCCCGACTCGGGTCTCTGGCTACACCTTC.

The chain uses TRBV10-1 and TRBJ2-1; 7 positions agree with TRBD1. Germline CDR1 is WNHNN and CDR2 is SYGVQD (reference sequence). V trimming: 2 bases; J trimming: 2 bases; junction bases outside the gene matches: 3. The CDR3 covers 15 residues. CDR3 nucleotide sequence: TGCGCCAGCAGTGAGGACAGGGACACCTACAATGAGCAGTTCTTC. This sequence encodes CASSEDRDTYNEQFF.

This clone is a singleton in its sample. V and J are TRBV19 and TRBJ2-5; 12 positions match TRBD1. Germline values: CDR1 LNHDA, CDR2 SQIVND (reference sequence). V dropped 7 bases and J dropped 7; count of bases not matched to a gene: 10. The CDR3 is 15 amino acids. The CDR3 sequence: CASTSGTGGLGTQYF. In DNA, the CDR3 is TGTGCCAGTACTAGCGGGACAGGGGGCCTCGGGACCCAGTACTTC.

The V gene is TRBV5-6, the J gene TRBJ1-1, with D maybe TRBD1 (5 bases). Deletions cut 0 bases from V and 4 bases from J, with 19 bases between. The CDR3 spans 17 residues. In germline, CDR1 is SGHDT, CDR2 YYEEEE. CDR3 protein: CASSLEAGREIGTEAFF. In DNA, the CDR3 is TGTGCCAGCAGCTTGGAAGCAGGGCGCGAAATCGGCACTGAAGCTTTCTTT.

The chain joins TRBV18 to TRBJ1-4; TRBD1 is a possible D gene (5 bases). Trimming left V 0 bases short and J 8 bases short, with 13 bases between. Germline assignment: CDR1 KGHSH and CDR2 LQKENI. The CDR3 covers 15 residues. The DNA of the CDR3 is TGTGCCAGCTCACCACCCGGACAATTTGGGGAAAAACTGTTTTTT. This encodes CASSPPGQFGEKLFF. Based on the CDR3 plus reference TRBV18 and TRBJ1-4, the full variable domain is NAGVMQNPRHLVRRRGQEARLRCSPMKGHSHVYWYRQLPEEGLKFMVYLQKENIIDESGMPKERFSAEFPKEGPSILRIQQVVRGDSAAYFCASSPPGQFGEKLFFGSGTQLSVL.

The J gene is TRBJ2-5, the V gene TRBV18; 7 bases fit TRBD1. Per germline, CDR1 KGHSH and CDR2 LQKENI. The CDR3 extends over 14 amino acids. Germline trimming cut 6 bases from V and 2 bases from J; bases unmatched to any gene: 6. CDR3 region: CASSRDRVQETQYF. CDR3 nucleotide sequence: TGTGCCAGCTCTCGAGACAGGGTACAAGAGACCCAGTACTTC.

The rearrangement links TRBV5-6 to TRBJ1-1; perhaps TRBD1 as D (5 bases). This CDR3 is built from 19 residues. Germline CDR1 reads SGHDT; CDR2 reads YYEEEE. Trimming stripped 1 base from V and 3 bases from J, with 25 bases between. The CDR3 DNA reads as TGTGCCAGCAGCTTGATAGGGTGGGGGGAGGAAGTACTAGACACTGAAGCTTTCTTT. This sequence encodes CASSLIGWGEEVLDTEAFF.

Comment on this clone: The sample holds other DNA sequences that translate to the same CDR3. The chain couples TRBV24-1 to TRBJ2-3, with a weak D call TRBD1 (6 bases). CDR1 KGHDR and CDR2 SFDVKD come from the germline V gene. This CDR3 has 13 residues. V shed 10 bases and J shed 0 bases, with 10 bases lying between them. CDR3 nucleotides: TGTGCCACGGGACACCCTAGCACAGATACGCAGTATTTT. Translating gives CATGHPSTDTQYF.

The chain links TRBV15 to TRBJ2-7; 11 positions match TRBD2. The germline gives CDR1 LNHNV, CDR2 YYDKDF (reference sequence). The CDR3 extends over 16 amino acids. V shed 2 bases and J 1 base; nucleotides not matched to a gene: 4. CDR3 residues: CATSRNSGGVSYEQYF. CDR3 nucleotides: TGTGCCACCAGCAGAAATAGCGGGGGGGTATCCTACGAGCAGTACTTC. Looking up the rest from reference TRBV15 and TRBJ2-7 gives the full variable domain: DAMVIQNPRYQVTQFGKPVTLSCSQTLNHNVMYWYQQKSSQAPKLLFHYYDKDFNNEADTPDNFQSRRPNTSFCFLDIRSPGLGDTAMYLCATSRNSGGVSYEQYFGPGTRLTVT.

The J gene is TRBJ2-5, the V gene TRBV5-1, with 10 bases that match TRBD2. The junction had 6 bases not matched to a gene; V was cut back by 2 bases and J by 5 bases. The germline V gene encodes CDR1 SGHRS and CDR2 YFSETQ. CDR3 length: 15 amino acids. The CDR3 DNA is TGCGCCAGCAGCTTAAGCCTAGCGGGAGTGGAGACCCAGTACTTC. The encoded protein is CASSLSLAGVETQYF.

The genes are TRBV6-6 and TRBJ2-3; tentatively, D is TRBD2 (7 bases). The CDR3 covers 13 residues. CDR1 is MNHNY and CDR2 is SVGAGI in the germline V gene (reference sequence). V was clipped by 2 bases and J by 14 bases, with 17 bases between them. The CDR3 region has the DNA TGTGCCAGCAGTTACGAGGGGGGGACTGGGCGGTATTTT. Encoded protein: CASSYEGGTGRYF.

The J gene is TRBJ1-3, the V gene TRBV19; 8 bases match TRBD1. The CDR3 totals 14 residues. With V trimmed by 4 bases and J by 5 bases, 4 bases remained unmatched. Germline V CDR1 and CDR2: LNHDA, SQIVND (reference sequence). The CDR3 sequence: CASSRTGSRNTIYF. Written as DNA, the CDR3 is TGTGCCAGTAGTAGGACAGGGTCCCGAAACACCATATATTTT. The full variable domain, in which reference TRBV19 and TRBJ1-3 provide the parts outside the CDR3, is DGGITQSPKYLFRKEGQNVTLSCEQNLNHDAMYWYRQDPGQGLRLIYYSQIVNDFQKGDIAEGYSVSREKKESFPLTVTSAQKNPTAFYLCASSRTGSRNTIYFGEGSWLTVV.

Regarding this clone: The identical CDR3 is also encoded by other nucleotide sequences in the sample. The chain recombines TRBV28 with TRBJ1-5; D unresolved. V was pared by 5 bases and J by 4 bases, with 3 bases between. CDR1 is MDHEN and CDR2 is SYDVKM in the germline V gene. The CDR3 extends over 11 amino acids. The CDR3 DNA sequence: TGTGCCAGCAGTCTAAATCAGCCCCAGCATTTT. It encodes CASSLNQPQHF.

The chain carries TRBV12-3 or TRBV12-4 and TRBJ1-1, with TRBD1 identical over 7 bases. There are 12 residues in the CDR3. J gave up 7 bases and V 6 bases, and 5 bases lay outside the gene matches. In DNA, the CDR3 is TGTGCCAGCAGACAGGGGCGACTTGAAGCTTTCTTT. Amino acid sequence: CASRQGRLEAFF.

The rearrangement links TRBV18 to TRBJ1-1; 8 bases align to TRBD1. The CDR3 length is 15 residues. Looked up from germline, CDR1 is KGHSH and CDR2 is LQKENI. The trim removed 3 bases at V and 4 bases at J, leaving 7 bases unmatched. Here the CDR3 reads CASSPAGGAGTEAFF. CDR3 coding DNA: TGTGCCAGCTCACCGGCAGGGGGCGCAGGCACTGAAGCTTTCTTT. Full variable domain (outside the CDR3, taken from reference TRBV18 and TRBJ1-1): NAGVMQNPRHLVRRRGQEARLRCSPMKGHSHVYWYRQLPEEGLKFMVYLQKENIIDESGMPKERFSAEFPKEGPSILRIQQVVRGDSAAYFCASSPAGGAGTEAFFGQGTRLTVV.

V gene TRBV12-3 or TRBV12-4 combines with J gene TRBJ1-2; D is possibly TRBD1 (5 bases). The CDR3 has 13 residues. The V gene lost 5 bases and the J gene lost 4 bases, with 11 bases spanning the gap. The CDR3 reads CASSPGQSYGYTF. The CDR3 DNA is TGTGCCAGCAGTCCCGGACAAAGCTATGGCTACACCTTC.

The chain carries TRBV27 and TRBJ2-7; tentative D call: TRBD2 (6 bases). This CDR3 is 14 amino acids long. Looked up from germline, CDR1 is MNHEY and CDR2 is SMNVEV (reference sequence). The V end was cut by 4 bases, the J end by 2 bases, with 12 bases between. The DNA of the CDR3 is TGTGCCAGCAGTTACAACGGGGGAACCTACGAGCAGTACTTC. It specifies CASSYNGGTYEQYF.

The CDR3 reads CASSAGTDFTDTQYF. Here the CDR3 DNA reads TGTGCCAGTAGTGCCGGGACAGACTTCACAGATACGCAGTATTTT. V and J are TRBV19 and TRBJ2-3; TRBD1 matches 7 bases. CDR1 is LNHDA, CDR2 SQIVND, per germline (reference sequence). V lost 5 bases, J lost 2 bases, and 7 bases stayed unmatched. CDR3 length equals 15 residues. The entire variable domain, with the rest obtained from reference TRBV19 and TRBJ2-3, is as follows: DGGITQSPKYLFRKEGQNVTLSCEQNLNHDAMYWYRQDPGQGLRLIYYSQIVNDFQKGDIAEGYSVSREKKESFPLTVTSAQKNPTAFYLCASSAGTDFTDTQYFGPGTRLTVL.

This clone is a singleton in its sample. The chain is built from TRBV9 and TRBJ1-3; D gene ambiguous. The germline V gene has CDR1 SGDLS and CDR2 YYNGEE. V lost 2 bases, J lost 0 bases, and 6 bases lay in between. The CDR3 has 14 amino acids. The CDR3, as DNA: TGTGCCAGCAGCGTGTCCCGCTCTGGAAACACCATATATTTT. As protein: CASSVSRSGNTIYF.

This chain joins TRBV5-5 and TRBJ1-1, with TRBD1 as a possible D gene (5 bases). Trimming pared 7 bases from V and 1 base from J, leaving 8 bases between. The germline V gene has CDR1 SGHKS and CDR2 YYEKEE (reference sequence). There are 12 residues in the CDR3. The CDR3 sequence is CASWGENTEAFF. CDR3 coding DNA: TGTGCCAGCTGGGGGGAGAACACTGAAGCTTTCTTT.

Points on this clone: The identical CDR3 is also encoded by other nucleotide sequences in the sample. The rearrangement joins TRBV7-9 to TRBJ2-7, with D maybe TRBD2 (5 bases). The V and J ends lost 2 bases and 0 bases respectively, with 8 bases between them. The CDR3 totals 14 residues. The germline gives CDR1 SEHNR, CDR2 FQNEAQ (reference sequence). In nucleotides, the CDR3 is TGTGCCAGCAGCTTAACGGGAAGCTCCTACGAGCAGTACTTC. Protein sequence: CASSLTGSSYEQYF.